These T cell receptor beta chains were read from a single sample in a study of blood T cell repertoires in COVID-19. The assay was immunoSEQ multiplex PCR, and TCRdb's table has in-frame clones only and misses some. The sample records a few hundred thousand clones, roughly 80% being singletons. Sequencing was performed on PBMCs or T cells enriched from blood (not recorded which). These receptors were taken from a man aged 25-45 years with acute COVID-19. Each CDR3 is given without its conserved first and last residue. Rows may omit the clone size; those that give it use once, few, many or a size class.

J gene: TRBJ1-6
clone size: -
V gene: TRBV3-1/TRBV3-2
CDR3 protein: ASSQALGGDSPLH

J gene: TRBJ2-5
clone size: -
V gene: TRBV6-5
CDR3 protein: ASSVNRGDETQY

J gene: TRBJ1-4
clone size: -
V gene: TRBV21-1
CDR3 protein: ASREGGDEKLF

J gene: TRBJ2-4
clone size: -
V gene: TRBV29-1
CDR3 protein: SVEVPSGGAVAKNIQY

J gene: TRBJ2-1
clone size: -
V gene: TRBV6-5
CDR3 protein: ASRPTSGVYNEQF

J gene: TRBJ2-1
clone size: -
V gene: TRBV19
CDR3 protein: ASTRTSGSRNEQF

J gene: TRBJ1-6
clone size: -
V gene: TRBV6-5
CDR3 protein: ASSSGTPLH

J gene: TRBJ1-4
clone size: once
V gene: TRBV7-8
CDR3 protein: ASSKPGQGREKLF

J gene: TRBJ1-4
clone size: medium-sized
V gene: TRBV4-1
CDR3 protein: ASSQGGGTGNEKLF

J gene: TRBJ2-1
clone size: -
V gene: TRBV3-1/TRBV3-2
CDR3 protein: ASRLRLDNEQF

J gene: TRBJ1-1
clone size: -
V gene: TRBV2
CDR3 protein: ASSANRGTHTEAF

J gene: TRBJ2-1
clone size: once
V gene: TRBV29-1
CDR3 protein: SVDSGRGQF

J gene: TRBJ2-1
clone size: -
V gene: TRBV6-5
CDR3 protein: ASRVSGGVYNEQF

J gene: TRBJ1-5
clone size: -
V gene: TRBV20-1
CDR3 protein: SASVGAEDQPQH

J gene: TRBJ2-2
clone size: -
V gene: TRBV19
CDR3 protein: ASSRQVRTGELF

J gene: TRBJ1-5
clone size: -
V gene: TRBV5-4
CDR3 protein: ASSLTGTGGNQPQH

J gene: TRBJ2-4
clone size: -
V gene: TRBV19
CDR3 protein: ASSIGIGTAKNIQY

J gene: TRBJ1-1
clone size: -
V gene: TRBV7-2
CDR3 protein: ASSLAGGSNTEAF

J gene: TRBJ2-3
clone size: -
V gene: TRBV6-5
CDR3 protein: ASSLAGGHTDTQY

J gene: TRBJ2-1
clone size: -
V gene: TRBV3-1/TRBV3-2
CDR3 protein: ASSKGGGSANNEQF

J gene: TRBJ2-5
clone size: -
V gene: TRBV19
CDR3 protein: ASSIEDGGETQY

J gene: TRBJ1-2
clone size: -
V gene: TRBV5-4
CDR3 protein: ASSQTGVGGYT

J gene: TRBJ1-2
clone size: -
V gene: TRBV10-2
CDR3 protein: ASGQGYGYT

J gene: TRBJ2-3
clone size: -
V gene: TRBV24-1
CDR3 protein: ATSDPARTQY

J gene: TRBJ2-1
clone size: -
V gene: TRBV5-1
CDR3 protein: ASSFWAGGRNEQF

J gene: TRBJ2-5
clone size: -
V gene: TRBV7-9
CDR3 protein: ASRRGVAETQY

J gene: TRBJ1-6
clone size: -
V gene: TRBV5-5
CDR3 protein: ASSTDRGRSPLH